The 26 T cell receptor beta chains below were found in one sample sequenced in a study of identical twins. TCRdb independently ran MiXCR on the 5' RACE reads; one entry per CDR3 protein. The table records 500,000 to 600,000 distinct CDR3 sequences, approximately 22% of them present only once. The data also belong to a second study, concerning T cells expressing NK-cell markers.

The sequencing sample was made of CD4+ T cells sorted from blood. The receptors were gathered from a woman younger than 35 in good health.

The CDR3 reads CASSIWGSETQYF. CDR3 bases: TGTGCCAGTAGTATATGGGGGTCAGAGACCCAGTACTTC. The rearrangement uses TRBV19 and TRBJ2-5; the D gene could be TRBD1 or TRBD2 (5 bases each). V lost 2 bases to trimming and J lost 4 bases, with 8 bases between them. Germline CDR1 and CDR2: LNHDA and SQIVND (reference sequence). The CDR3 has 13 amino acids. Complete variable domain (other parts from reference TRBV19 and TRBJ2-5): DGGITQSPKYLFRKEGQNVTLSCEQNLNHDAMYWYRQDPGQGLRLIYYSQIVNDFQKGDIAEGYSVSREKKESFPLTVTSAQKNPTAFYLCASSIWGSETQYFGPGTRLLVL.

This sequence joins TRBV6-5 and TRBJ2-3, with D possibly being TRBD1 (6 bases). The germline gives CDR1 MNHEY, CDR2 SVGAGI. The CDR3 consists of 13 residues. Trimming left V 4 bases short and J 7 bases short, with 12 bases between. The CDR3 loop reads CASSLPGTYTQYF. In DNA, the CDR3 is TGTGCCAGCAGTTTGCCAGGGACATATACGCAGTATTTT.

The V call is TRBV10-3, the J call TRBJ1-5; 7 bases are shared with TRBD1. The CDR3 extends over 15 amino acids. Germline V CDR1 and CDR2: ENHRY, SYGVKD. The junction had 5 bases not matched to a gene; V was cut back by 3 bases and J by 3 bases. CDR3 DNA sequence: TGTGCCATCAGTGAATCGGGACAGTACAATCAGCCCCAGCATTTT. It is translated as CAISESGQYNQPQHF.

V is TRBV5-1 and J is TRBJ2-2; no reliable D call. The V end lost 6 bases, the J end lost 4 bases, and 13 bases lay between the germline ends. Germline lookup yields CDR1 SGHRS and CDR2 YFSETQ. This CDR3 has 14 residues. The CDR3: CASNPLDPTGELFF. CDR3 DNA sequence: TGCGCCAGCAATCCCCTGGACCCCACCGGGGAGCTGTTTTTT.

The V gene is TRBV27, the J gene TRBJ1-4; maybe TRBD1 (6 bases). This CDR3 region has 14 residues. The V end was cut by 6 bases, the J end by 8 bases, with 16 bases between. Germline loops: CDR1 MNHEY, CDR2 SMNVEV (reference sequence). The CDR3 bases are TGTGCCAGCAGCTCCCTCGTGCAGGGGGAAAAACTGTTTTTT. Translation gives CASSSLVQGEKLFF.

This clonotype appeared many times. V usage is TRBV5-1 and J usage is TRBJ2-2, with 12 bases fitting TRBD2. The CDR3 runs to 19 residues. Germline V gene lookup returns CDR1 SGHRS and CDR2 YFSETQ. V shed 2 bases and J 3 bases; nucleotides not matched to a gene: 11. The CDR3 coding sequence is TGCGCCAGCAGCTTTGCCTTACTAGCGGGAGGACCTTACACCGGGGAGCTGTTTTTT. Its translation is CASSFALLAGGPYTGELFF.

The chain employs TRBV20-1 and TRBJ2-1; D gene uncertain. Germline V gene data show CDR1 as DFQATT and CDR2 as SNEGSKA (reference sequence). Trimming stripped 3 bases from V and 1 base from J, with 4 bases between. CDR3 length equals 12 residues. The CDR3 nucleotides read TGCAGTGCTAGCGAGTCCTACAATGAGCAGTTCTTC. Translated: CSASESYNEQFF.

The chain joins TRBV20-1 to TRBJ2-3; 8 nucleotides line up with TRBD1. After removal of 4 bases from V and 4 bases from J, the junction contained 4 bases not matched to a gene. CDR3 length equals 13 residues. CDR1 and CDR2 from the germline V gene are DFQATT and SNEGSKA (reference sequence). CDR3 nucleotide sequence: TGCAGTGCTAATACAGGGGGTCCAGATACGCAGTATTTT. It specifies CSANTGGPDTQYF.

This clonotype was recorded a few times. The chain links TRBV2 to TRBJ1-2, with D hard to call. V lost 7 bases and J 7 bases, leaving 13 bases between the germline ends. The CDR3 consists of 12 residues. Per the germline V gene, CDR1 is SNHLY and CDR2 is FYNNEI. The CDR3 protein is CASNPEPVGYTF. In nucleotides, the CDR3 is TGTGCCAGCAACCCGGAACCCGTTGGCTACACCTTC.

This chain connects TRBV12-3 or TRBV12-4 to TRBJ2-7, with 8 bases lining up with TRBD2. This CDR3 has 11 amino acids. V lost 6 bases, J lost 7 bases, and 2 bases stayed unmatched. CDR3 bases: TGTGCCAGCAGGGGACTAGGGGAGCAGTACTTC. This encodes CASRGLGEQYF.

V gene TRBV27 combines with J gene TRBJ2-3; 12 bases fit TRBD1. V was pared by 1 base and J by 1 base, with 0 bases of the junction left unmatched. Germline V gene sequence: CDR1 MNHEY, CDR2 SMNVEV (reference sequence). This CDR3 has 16 amino acids. CDR3 DNA sequence: TGTGCCAGCAGTTTATGGGACAGGGGGCGCACAGATACGCAGTATTTT. Residues: CASSLWDRGRTDTQYF.

In this sample, this clonotype turned up a few times. The chain links TRBV6-1 to TRBJ1-2; D uncertain. V lost 6 bases and J 3 bases, leaving 11 bases between the germline ends. This CDR3 spans 13 amino acids. Per the germline V gene, CDR1 is MNHNS and CDR2 is SASEGT. CDR3 sequence reads: CASRRRNDYGYTF. The CDR3 nucleotides are TGTGCCAGCAGGCGACGGAACGACTATGGCTACACCTTC.

This clonotype showed up just a few times. The CDR3 DNA reads TGTGCCAGCAGTTACCGGGGTTCGGGCACTGAAGCTTTCTTT. This translates into CASSYRGSGTEAFF. The V gene is TRBV6-5, the J gene TRBJ1-1; D is uncertain. V shed 2 bases and J shed 4 bases, with 11 bases lying between them. The CDR3 runs 14 residues. Germline assignment: CDR1 MNHEY and CDR2 SVGAGI.

V usage is TRBV5-5 and J usage is TRBJ2-3; D not resolved. Per germline, CDR1 SGHKS and CDR2 YYEKEE (reference sequence). The V end was cut by 4 bases, the J end by 6 bases, with 12 bases between. This CDR3 region has 13 residues. CDR3 DNA: TGTGCCAGCAGCCGCCTCCGTTCCGATACGCAGTATTTT. This gives the protein CASSRLRSDTQYF.

This clonotype was picked up one time. The chain combines TRBV15 with TRBJ1-1; the D gene is possibly TRBD1 (5 bases). The CDR3 has 13 residues. Trimming shortened V by 0 bases and J by 4 bases, and 6 bases separated the two germline ends. Germline values: CDR1 LNHNV, CDR2 YYDKDF (reference sequence). Here the CDR3 DNA reads TGTGCCACCAGCAGAGACAGGGTCACTGAAGCTTTCTTT. Protein product: CATSRDRVTEAFF.

J is TRBJ1-3 and V is TRBV20-1, with D possibly matching TRBD1 (5 bases). The ends were cut back, 3 bases at V and 1 base at J, with 13 bases in the middle. Germline V gene lookup returns CDR1 DFQATT and CDR2 SNEGSKA (reference sequence). The CDR3 has 15 amino acids. The CDR3 here is CSARGRVGSGNTIYF. In nucleotides, the CDR3 is TGCAGTGCTAGGGGCAGGGTGGGTTCTGGAAACACCATATATTTT.

V gene TRBV10-3 combines with J gene TRBJ2-7, with 8 bases matching TRBD1. V was clipped by 5 bases and J by 2 bases; unmatched bases: 5. The CDR3 is 14 amino acids. Germline V gene data show CDR1 as ENHRY and CDR2 as SYGVKD. CDR3 protein: CAISRDRRAYEQYF. The CDR3 nucleotides read TGTGCCATCAGTCGGGACAGGAGGGCCTACGAGCAGTACTTC.

This clonotype has just one count. The genes are TRBV20-1 and TRBJ2-1, with D perhaps TRBD2 (5 bases). Deletions cut 3 bases from V and 12 bases from J, with 15 bases between. The germline V gene has CDR1 DFQATT and CDR2 SNEGSKA (reference sequence). The CDR3 runs 12 residues. CDR3 nucleotides: TGCAGTGCTAGTGGGAGCGCCAAGGGGCAGTTCTTC. Translated: CSASGSAKGQFF.

V is TRBV24-1 and J is TRBJ2-1; 8 bases fit TRBD1. CDR1 KGHDR and CDR2 SFDVKD come from the germline V gene. The CDR3 contains 14 residues. The ends lost 2 bases at V and 7 bases at J; junction bases unmatched: 3. The CDR3 here is CATSDSTGENEQFF. The DNA for the CDR3 is TGTGCCACCAGTGATTCGACAGGGGAGAATGAGCAGTTCTTC.

This clonotype has at least ten counts. J is TRBJ2-7 and V is TRBV20-1; 10 bases agree with TRBD2. Trimming took 0 bases from V and 10 from J; bases not matched to a gene: 9. Germline loops: CDR1 DFQATT, CDR2 SNEGSKA (reference sequence). The CDR3 sequence is 14 residues long. CDR3 sequence reads: CSAREIGLADTQYF. As DNA, the CDR3 is TGCAGTGCTAGAGAAATCGGACTAGCGGATACCCAGTACTTC.

The rearrangement links TRBV6-1 to TRBJ1-2, with 7 bases fitting TRBD1. Germline assignment: CDR1 MNHNS and CDR2 SASEGT. The CDR3 extends over 13 amino acids. V gave up 5 bases and J gave up 4 bases; unmatched junction bases: 4. CDR3 in amino acids: CASSRDSIYGYTF. CDR3 DNA sequence: TGTGCCAGCAGTCGGGACAGCATCTATGGCTACACCTTC.

There are a few counts of this clonotype. This chain joins TRBV20-1 and TRBJ2-1; D remains ambiguous. Per the germline V gene, CDR1 is DFQATT and CDR2 is SNEGSKA (reference sequence). The CDR3 is 16 residues long. Trimming left V 2 bases short and J 0 bases short, with 14 bases between. The CDR3 bases are TGCAGTGCTAGACCCGTAACGGTAAGCTCCTACAATGAGCAGTTCTTC. Translation gives CSARPVTVSSYNEQFF.

J is TRBJ2-3 and V is TRBV12-3 or TRBV12-4, with TRBD2 matching over 9 bases. Unmatched junction bases numbered 7, after V lost 3 bases and J lost 0 bases. The CDR3 is 17 amino acids. In nucleotides, the CDR3 is TGTGCCAGCAGTTTTTCCCTGACTAGCGGCAGCACAGATACGCAGTATTTT. This encodes CASSFSLTSGSTDTQYF.

This clonotype was seen only a few times. The CDR3 is CASSIIPTWTKGYTF. Here the CDR3 DNA reads TGTGCCAGCAGTATCATCCCCACATGGACGAAAGGGTACACCTTC. J is TRBJ1-2 and V is TRBV12-3 or TRBV12-4, with D uncertain. V was trimmed by 5 bases and J by 11 bases, leaving 24 bases between them. The CDR3 contains 15 residues.

The J gene is TRBJ1-2, the V gene TRBV20-1; no clear D. The CDR3 is 13 residues long. CDR1 and CDR2 from the germline V gene are DFQATT and SNEGSKA (reference sequence). Trimming removed 6 bases from V and 6 bases from J, with 17 bases in between. CDR3: CSAPSFPSNGYTF. In nucleotides, the CDR3 is TGCAGTGCCCCGTCGTTTCCTTCGAATGGCTACACCTTC.

The sample holds a few counts of this clonotype. The V call is TRBV6-4, the J call TRBJ2-3; 14 bases align to TRBD2. The CDR3 has 13 amino acids. Germline values: CDR1 MRHNA, CDR2 SNTAGT. Unmatched junction bases numbered 5, after V lost 4 bases and J lost 14 bases. CDR3 nucleotides: TGTGCCAGCAGTGGGACTAGCGGGAGGCCCGTGTATTTT. Residues: CASSGTSGRPVYF.